The 10 T cell receptor beta chains reported below all come from one sample, sequenced in a study of shared clonotypes between healthy human individuals. The data were produced by immunoSEQ multiplex PCR, yet TCRdb's version contains in-frame clones alone and is incomplete. This table has about 2.5 million clones, 85% to 95% appearing once. The sequenced sample was naive CD4+ T cells from PBMCs. Subset reported: CD45RA+ positively selected. All receptors come from a man aged 18 to 29 in good health. Some clones in this sample may be carry-over from other donors' samples.

The chain joins TRBV19 to TRBJ1-2; D is unclear. Trimming shortened V by 3 bases and J by 5 bases, and 16 bases separated the two germline ends. CDR1 is LNHDA, CDR2 SQIVND, per germline (reference sequence). This CDR3 contains 15 residues. The CDR3 DNA sequence: TGTGCCAGTAGTATCCAGAATCCCTTCCTTTATGGCTACACCTTC. It yields the protein CASSIQNPFLYGYTF.

In nucleotides, the CDR3 is TGTGCCAGCTCAACCCCGGACAGTTATCAGCCCCAGCATTTT. Translating gives CASSTPDSYQPQHF. The rearrangement uses TRBV18 and TRBJ1-5, with D tentatively TRBD1 (6 bases). CDR3 length: 14 residues. V was pared by 5 bases and J by 5 bases, with 13 bases between. Germline-derived CDR1 and CDR2 are KGHSH and LQKENI.

The chain carries TRBV28 and TRBJ2-7; tentatively, D is TRBD1 (5 bases). Germline CDR1 MDHEN, CDR2 SYDVKM. V gave up 5 bases and J gave up 2 bases, with 16 bases separating them. This CDR3 region has 15 residues. The DNA of the CDR3 is TGTGCCAGCAGTCCTGGACATCCTGGGGCCTACGAGCAGTACTTC. It yields the protein CASSPGHPGAYEQYF.

This clone was seen just once. The chain carries TRBV5-1 and TRBJ2-2; D is uncertain. Trimming took 5 bases from V and 2 from J, leaving 7 bases between them. In germline, CDR1 is SGHRS, CDR2 YFSETQ. The CDR3 is made up of 13 amino acids. The CDR3 loop is CASRTGNTGELFF. In DNA form, the CDR3 reads TGCGCCAGCAGGACCGGTAACACCGGGGAGCTGTTTTTT.

V is TRBV6-5 and J is TRBJ2-2, with 10 positions matching TRBD2. Germline values: CDR1 MNHEY, CDR2 SVGAGI. CDR3 size: 16 residues. V shed 0 bases, J shed 4 bases, and the junction held 2 bases outside the gene matches. CDR3: CASSYSVAGGTGELFF. CDR3 in DNA: TGTGCCAGCAGTTACTCTGTAGCGGGAGGCACCGGGGAGCTGTTTTTT.

A few counts support this clone. The CDR3 sequence: CASSIPSAGGRTEAFF. The DNA for the CDR3 is TGTGCCAGTAGTATTCCCAGTGCGGGGGGCCGCACTGAAGCTTTCTTT. This chain joins TRBV19 and TRBJ1-1, with D maybe TRBD1 (6 bases). The CDR3 runs 16 residues. CDR1 is LNHDA, CDR2 SQIVND, per germline (reference sequence). V shed 3 bases and J shed 4 bases, with 18 bases lying between them.

This rearrangement joins TRBV9 to TRBJ2-2; 7 nucleotides line up with TRBD2. V was pared by 4 bases and J by 6 bases, with 18 bases of the junction left unmatched. The germline gives CDR1 SGDLS, CDR2 YYNGEE. The CDR3 is 18 amino acids. CDR3 sequence: CASSSRGERTSGPGELFF. CDR3 nucleotides: TGTGCCAGCAGCTCAAGAGGGGAGCGGACTAGTGGGCCCGGGGAGCTGTTTTTT.

The count of this clone is one. The rearrangement uses TRBV28 and TRBJ1-5; perhaps TRBD1 as D (5 bases). The CDR3 has 16 amino acids. Trimming shortened V by 3 bases and J by 5 bases, and 17 bases separated the two germline ends. Germline V gene data show CDR1 as MDHEN and CDR2 as SYDVKM. In DNA, the CDR3 is TGTGCCAGCAGTTTCCGCCCCCCGAGGGGACATCAGCCCCAGCATTTT. The encoded protein is CASSFRPPRGHQPQHF.

This chain uses TRBV6-6 with TRBJ1-1, with D maybe TRBD1 (6 bases). Between the trimmed V and J ends, which lost 6 bases and 7 bases, there was a span of 12 bases. Per the germline V gene, CDR1 is MNHNY and CDR2 is SVGAGI (reference sequence). The CDR3 runs to 12 residues. The CDR3 is CASSLQGLEAFF. The CDR3 DNA sequence: TGTGCCAGCAGCTTACAGGGTCTTGAAGCTTTCTTT.

This sequence joins TRBV19 and TRBJ1-2; TRBD1 matches 7 bases. Unmatched junction bases numbered 13, after V lost 3 bases and J lost 3 bases. Germline CDR1 is LNHDA and CDR2 is SQIVND (reference sequence). The CDR3 totals 17 residues. The CDR3, as DNA: TGTGCCAGTAGTATCCGCCTCGGGCAGGGGGAGGACTATGGCTACACCTTC. Protein product: CASSIRLGQGEDYGYTF.